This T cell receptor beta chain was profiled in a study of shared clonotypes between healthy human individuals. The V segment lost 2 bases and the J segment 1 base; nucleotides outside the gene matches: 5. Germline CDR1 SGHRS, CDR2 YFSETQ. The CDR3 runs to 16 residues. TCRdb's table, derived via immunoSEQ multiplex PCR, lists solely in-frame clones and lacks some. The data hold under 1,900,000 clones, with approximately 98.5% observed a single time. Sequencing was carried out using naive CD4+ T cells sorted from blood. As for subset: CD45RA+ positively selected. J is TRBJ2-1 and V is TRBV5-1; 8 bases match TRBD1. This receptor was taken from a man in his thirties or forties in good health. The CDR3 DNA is TGCGCCAGCAGCTTTGGGGGACAGGTTTCCTACAATGAGCAGTTCTTC. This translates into CASSFGGQVSYNEQFF.